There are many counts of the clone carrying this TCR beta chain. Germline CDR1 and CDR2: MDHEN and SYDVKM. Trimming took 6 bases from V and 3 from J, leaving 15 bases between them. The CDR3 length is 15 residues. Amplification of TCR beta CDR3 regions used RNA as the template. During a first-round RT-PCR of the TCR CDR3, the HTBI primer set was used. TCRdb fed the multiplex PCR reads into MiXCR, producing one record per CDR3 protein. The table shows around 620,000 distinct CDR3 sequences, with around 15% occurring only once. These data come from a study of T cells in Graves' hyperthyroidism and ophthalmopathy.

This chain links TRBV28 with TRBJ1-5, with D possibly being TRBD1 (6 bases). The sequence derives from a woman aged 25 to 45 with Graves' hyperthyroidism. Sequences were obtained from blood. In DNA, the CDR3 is TGTGCCAGCAGCCGTACAGGGTGGGCCAATCAGCCCCAGCATTTT. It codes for CASSRTGWANQPQHF. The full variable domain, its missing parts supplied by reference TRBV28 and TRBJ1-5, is DVKVTQSSRYLVKRTGEKVFLECVQDMDHENMFWYRQDPGLGLRLIYFSYDVKMKEKGDIPEGYSVSREKKERFSLILESASTNQTSMYLCASSRTGWANQPQHFGDGTRLSIL.